This is a list of T cell receptor beta chains from one sample in a study of cytomegalovirus exposure and HLA in healthy donors. The protocol was immunoSEQ multiplex PCR, while the TCRdb copy is restricted to in-frame clones and leaves out a portion. The table records under 120,000 clones, 60% to 85% of them present only once. The sample comprised PBMCs. The receptors were sampled from a female donor in good health and CMV-seropositive. The CDR3 runs from the conserved cysteine through the conserved F or W. The D gene is left open where the match is weak. Clone size appears in some rows only: once, few, many, or a class for an expanded clone.

CDR3	DNA	J	D	size	V
CASSHGEGSQPQHF	TGCGCCAGCAGTCACGGGGAGGGTAGTCAGCCCCAGCATTTT	TRBJ1-5	.	.	TRBV5-1
CASSTQGSEQYF	TGTGCCAGTAGTACACAGGGGAGCGAGCAGTACTTC	TRBJ2-7	TRBD1	.	TRBV19
CASSSKTGSTDTQYF	TGTGCCAGCAGCTCGAAAACAGGGAGCACAGATACGCAGTATTTT	TRBJ2-3	.	.	TRBV7-2
CASTRMRNTEAFF	TGTGCCAGCACCCGTATGCGGAATACTGAAGCTTTCTTT	TRBJ1-1	.	few	TRBV7-2
CSGTGLNTGELFF	TGCAGCGGGACAGGGTTGAACACCGGGGAGCTGTTTTTT	TRBJ2-2	TRBD1	.	TRBV29-1
CATVQEGQGYNEQFF	TGTGCTACCGTCCAGGAGGGACAGGGGTACAATGAGCAGTTCTTC	TRBJ2-1	TRBD1	.	TRBV12-5
CASSPYIGAGANGAYNEQFF	TGTGCCAGCTCACCATATATTGGGGCGGGAGCCAACGGGGCCTACAATGAGCAGTTCTTC	TRBJ2-1	TRBD2	.	TRBV18
CASSRGIAGGPADTQYF	TGTGCCAGCAGCCGAGGGATAGCGGGAGGGCCGGCAGATACGCAGTATTTT	TRBJ2-3	TRBD2	once	TRBV13
CAISTDESSYNEQFF	TGTGCCATCAGTACAGATGAGAGCTCCTACAATGAGCAGTTCTTC	TRBJ2-1	.	.	TRBV10-3
CASSWTGGDQPQHF	TGTGCCAGCAGTTGGACAGGGGGGGATCAGCCCCAGCATTTT	TRBJ1-5	TRBD1	.	TRBV25-1
CASSKDRGITGELFF	TGCGCCAGCAGCAAGGACAGGGGGATTACCGGGGAGCTGTTTTTT	TRBJ2-2	TRBD1	.	TRBV5-1
CASSEEPGGLTYEQYF	TGTGCCAGCAGTGAAGAGCCGGGGGGGCTCACCTACGAGCAGTACTTC	TRBJ2-7	TRBD2	.	TRBV2
CASSFRGRGVQETQYF	TGTGCCAGCAGCTTCCGCGGGAGGGGGGTCCAAGAGACCCAGTACTTC	TRBJ2-5	TRBD2	.	TRBV9
CASSLPRSQGRTSPLHF	TGTGCCAGCAGTTTACCCAGGTCCCAGGGGCGGACTTCACCCCTCCACTTT	TRBJ1-6	.	.	TRBV27
CASSWRGAYEQYF	TGTGCCAGCAGCTGGCGTGGAGCCTACGAGCAGTACTTC	TRBJ2-7	.	.	TRBV7-2
CASSLGTSGETQYF	TGTGCCAGCAGCTTAGGAACTAGCGGGGAGACCCAGTACTTC	TRBJ2-5	TRBD2	few	TRBV7-6
CASSPTGFSGNTIYF	TGTGCCAGCAGCCCGACAGGGTTCTCTGGAAACACCATATATTTT	TRBJ1-3	TRBD1	once	TRBV7-6
CASSASSVGYEQYF	TGTGCCAGCAGCGCCTCTAGCGTGGGCTACGAGCAGTACTTC	TRBJ2-7	.	few	TRBV9
CASSYWDSYGYTF	TGTGCCAGCAGTTACTGGGACAGCTATGGCTACACCTTC	TRBJ1-2	TRBD1	few	TRBV6-5
CASGFGGNTEAFF	TGTGCTAGTGGTTTCGGGGGTAACACTGAAGCTTTCTTT	TRBJ1-1	.	once	TRBV12-5
CASSSGGGNQETQYF	TGTGCCAGCAGTTCGGGAGGGGGCAACCAAGAGACCCAGTACTTC	TRBJ2-5	.	.	TRBV28
CASSVDRDDTEAFF	TGTGCCAGCAGTGTGGACAGGGATGACACTGAAGCTTTCTTT	TRBJ1-1	TRBD1	.	TRBV27
CASGLVNRVDQPQHF	TGTGCTAGTGGTTTGGTCAACAGGGTAGATCAGCCCCAGCATTTT	TRBJ1-5	.	.	TRBV12-5
CASSVRRVQETQYF	TGTGCCAGCAGTGTGAGGCGGGTACAAGAGACCCAGTACTTC	TRBJ2-5	.	few	TRBV2
CASSPSPNRVNTGELFF	TGTGCTAGCAGCCCCTCCCCGAACAGGGTGAACACCGGGGAGCTGTTTTTT	TRBJ2-2	.	.	TRBV7-7
CASSLRTGAGELFF	TGTGCCAGCAGCTTAAGGACAGGGGCCGGGGAGCTGTTTTTT	TRBJ2-2	TRBD1	.	TRBV7-9
CASSLVIAGLLNNEQFF	TGTGCCAGCAGCTTAGTGATAGCGGGACTCTTAAACAATGAGCAGTTCTTC	TRBJ2-1	TRBD2	.	TRBV7-6
CASSLGQRGSFSGANVLTF	TGTGCCAGCAGCTTAGGACAGCGGGGAAGTTTCTCTGGGGCCAACGTCCTGACTTTC	TRBJ2-6	TRBD2	once	TRBV7-2
CASSLGTTVLAFF	TGTGCCAGCAGCTTAGGGACGACAGTCTTGGCTTTCTTT	TRBJ1-1	.	.	TRBV13
CASSPLAGSNEQFF	TGTGCCAGCAGCCCACTCGCGGGGTCCAATGAGCAGTTCTTC	TRBJ2-1	.	.	TRBV14
CASSLTASTQDNEQFF	TGTGCCAGCAGCTTAACGGCTAGCACCCAGGACAATGAGCAGTTCTTC	TRBJ2-1	.	.	TRBV7-3
CASSPSLAGGYGNEQFF	TGTGCCAGCAGCCCGTCCCTAGCGGGAGGGTACGGCAATGAGCAGTTCTTC	TRBJ2-1	TRBD2	.	TRBV11-2
CASIQVYNQPQHF	TGTGCCAGCATACAGGTTTACAATCAGCCCCAGCATTTT	TRBJ1-5	.	.	TRBV6-4
CASRFGALNTEAFF	TGTGCCAGCAGGTTTGGGGCCCTGAACACTGAAGCTTTCTTT	TRBJ1-1	.	.	TRBV6-5
CAWSPVQGGQPQHF	TGTGCCTGGAGTCCCGTCCAGGGAGGTCAGCCCCAGCATTTT	TRBJ1-5	.	.	TRBV30
CAIRSSGGSTDTQYF	TGTGCCATCAGATCGTCGGGGGGGAGCACAGATACGCAGTATTTT	TRBJ2-3	TRBD2	.	TRBV10-3
CASNRGQNTGELFF	TGTGCCAGTAACCGGGGACAGAACACCGGGGAGCTGTTTTTT	TRBJ2-2	.	.	TRBV19
CASSFGLRPGGFYEQYF	TGTGCCAGCAGCTTCGGTCTCCGGCCAGGGGGATTCTACGAGCAGTACTTC	TRBJ2-7	TRBD1	.	TRBV7-2
CASSGGRTNF	TGTGCCAGCAGTGGCGGGAGAACGAACTTC	TRBJ2-4	TRBD2	.	TRBV6-1
CASSLGQPNTEAFF	TGCGCCAGCAGCTTGGGACAGCCAAACACTGAAGCTTTCTTT	TRBJ1-1	.	.	TRBV5-1
CATGSTDTQYF	TGTGCCACGGGTAGCACAGATACGCAGTATTTT	TRBJ2-3	.	.	TRBV10-3
CASSGRGQETQYF	TGTGCCAGCTCGGGCAGGGGCCAAGAGACCCAGTACTTC	TRBJ2-5	.	.	TRBV7-6
CASSHGQGAANEKLFF	TGTGCCAGCAGCCACGGACAGGGGGCTGCTAATGAAAAACTGTTTTTT	TRBJ1-4	TRBD1	.	TRBV5-8
CASRRQDRANYGYTF	TGTGCCAGCAGGAGACAGGACCGCGCTAACTATGGCTACACCTTC	TRBJ1-2	.	.	TRBV6-1
CASSYGKIYGYTF	TGTGCCAGCAGTTACGGCAAGATCTATGGCTACACCTTC	TRBJ1-2	.	.	TRBV6-5
CASSYSETYGYTF	TGTGCCAGCAGTTACTCGGAGACTTATGGCTACACCTTC	TRBJ1-2	.	once	TRBV6-5
CASSLPRQALLTF	TGTGCCAGCAGCTTACCCCGACAGGCCCTCCTGACTTTC	TRBJ2-6	.	.	TRBV7-9
CASSLRSSGYKNTGELFF	TGTGCCAGCAGCTTAAGGTCTAGCGGGTACAAGAACACCGGGGAGCTGTTTTTT	TRBJ2-2	TRBD2	.	TRBV7-2